This T cell receptor beta chain was profiled in a study of PD-1 blockade in mismatch repair-deficient tumors. Study overall: Enrolled about 2012-2016, patients had progressing, pretreated mismatch repair-deficient cancers of 12 types. Notes on the study in general: Tumor-resident clones, often absent from pretreatment blood, expanded after pembrolizumab and then contracted.

As regards this clone: Its target is unknown.

Clones were sequenced by immunoSEQ multiplex PCR, and TCRdb holds only the in-frame ones, with some missing. This repertoire shows around 100,000 clones, about 74% found once; its top ten account for approximately 5%. Trimming removed 2 bases at V and 4 bases at J, with 15 bases between. The CDR3 has 15 amino acids. Germline values: CDR1 GTSNPN, CDR2 SVGIG (reference sequence). All patients were mismatch repair deficient, assessed by either PCR or immunohistochemistry. TCR sequencing covered a few patients who responded to pembrolizumab. V gene TRBV30 combines with J gene TRBJ1-3; D gene ambiguous. The origin of this receptor is an adult with mismatch repair-deficient cancer. The sample consisted of peripheral blood, taken about 60 weeks after starting pembrolizumab. CDR3 residues: CAWSLPQNGGNTIYF. The CDR3 coding sequence is TGTGCCTGGAGTTTGCCCCAAAATGGAGGAAACACCATATATTTT.